This TCR beta chain was sequenced in a study of cytomegalovirus exposure and HLA in healthy donors. The study, taken as a whole, reports: About 150 TCR beta chains were listed as cytomegalovirus-associated. Serostatus for CMV was the only available immune exposure information.

PCR used 60 Vbeta primers and 13 Jbeta primers. TCRdb's table, derived via immunoSEQ multiplex PCR, lists solely in-frame clones and lacks some. This sample has 160,000 or so clones, with about 80% found just once. Details on this clone: What it recognizes is unknown.

Germline V gene data show CDR1 as LNHDA and CDR2 as SQIVND (reference sequence). V was trimmed by 8 bases and J by 3 bases, leaving 20 bases between them. This CDR3 has 15 residues. The sequencing sample was made of PBMCs. The chain links TRBV19 to TRBJ2-7; D might be TRBD2 (6 bases). The TCR originated in a woman between 40 and 50 years old in good health and CMV-seronegative. This chain's CDR3 is CASSGGAGSYYEQYF. The CDR3 nucleotides are TGTGCCAGTTCCGGAGGGGCGGGATCGTACTACGAGCAGTACTTC.